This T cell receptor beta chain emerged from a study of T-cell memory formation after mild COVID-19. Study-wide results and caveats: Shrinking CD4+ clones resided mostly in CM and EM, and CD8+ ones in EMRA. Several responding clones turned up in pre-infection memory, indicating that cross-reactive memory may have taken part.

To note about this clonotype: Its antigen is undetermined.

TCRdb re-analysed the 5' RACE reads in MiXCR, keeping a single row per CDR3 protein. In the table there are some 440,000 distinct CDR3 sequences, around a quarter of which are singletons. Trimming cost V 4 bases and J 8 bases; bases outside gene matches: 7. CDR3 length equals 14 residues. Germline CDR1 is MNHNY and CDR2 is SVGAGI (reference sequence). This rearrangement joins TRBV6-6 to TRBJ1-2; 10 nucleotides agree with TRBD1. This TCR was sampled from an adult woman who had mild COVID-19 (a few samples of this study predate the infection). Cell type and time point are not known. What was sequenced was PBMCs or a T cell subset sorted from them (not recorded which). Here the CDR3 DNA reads TGTGCCAGCAGTTCCCTTGGACAGGGGGTAGGCTACACCTTC. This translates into CASSSLGQGVGYTF.